The following is a TCR beta chain sequence with its context. Its antigen is not identified. This sample was included in a study of identical twins. Trimming removed 3 bases from V and 2 bases from J; junction bases left unmatched: 16. The length of the CDR3 is 19 residues. CDR1 is SGHAT and CDR2 is FQNNGV in the germline V gene. General study findings and limits: Conclusions were based on cross-sectional statistical analysis, without following the same donors. The authors noted that invariant MAIT and iNKT cells could partly confound zero-insertion analyses.

Template switching supplied a universal primer site; unique molecular identifiers were carried on the cDNA. MiXCR was run by TCRdb on the 5' RACE reads, yielding one entry per CDR3 protein. This table has under 350,000 distinct CDR3 sequences, 8.5% to 9.5% appearing once. Everyone who gave samples was a healthy Caucasian. These records were also assigned to another study, of yellow fever vaccine responses in identical twins.

The V and J genes are TRBV11-2 and TRBJ2-3, with TRBD1 matching over 8 bases. Sample: CD8+ T cells sorted from blood. The receptor's source is a woman aged 18-30 years in good health. CDR3 sequence (DNA): TGTGCCAGCAGCTTGTGGCTTCGCTACAGGGGGGAAGACACAGATACGCAGTATTTT. This sequence encodes CASSLWLRYRGEDTDTQYF.